Presented here are 25 T cell receptor beta chains from one specimen sequenced in a study of T cell repertoires in cytomegalovirus infection. TCRdb analysed the reads with MiXCR anew, one entry per CDR3 protein. The data hold 750,000 to 900,000 distinct CDR3 sequences, with just under 30% observed a single time. These receptors have no identified antigens. The sequences come from cultured CD8+ T cells from PBMCs, collected from culture after CMV antigen stimulation. Source of these receptors: a human donor in good health (CMV status not recorded). Some clones in this sample may be carry-over from other donors' samples.

The table lists this clonotype with many counts. The chain employs TRBV6-6 and TRBJ1-1; possibly TRBD1 for D (5 bases). The CDR3 loop spans 15 amino acids. Germline V gives CDR1 MNHNY, CDR2 SVGAGI (reference sequence). V lost 0 bases and J 1 base, leaving 9 bases between the germline ends. The CDR3 DNA sequence: TGTGCCAGCAGTTACTCCCCGGGGCGGAACACTGAAGCTTTCTTT. This codes for CASSYSPGRNTEAFF.

This chain joins TRBV7-3 and TRBJ2-1, with D perhaps given as TRBD1 or TRBD2 (5 bases each). Trimming left V 7 bases short and J 9 bases short, with 7 bases between. CDR3 length: 10 residues. Germline CDR1 and CDR2: SGHTA and FQGTGA. CDR3 DNA sequence: TGTGCCAGCAAGGGGACTGAGCAGTTCTTC. Protein product: CASKGTEQFF.

There are many counts of this clonotype. V usage is TRBV7-9 and J usage is TRBJ2-7, with D unclear. Trimming removed 3 bases at V and 5 bases at J, with 5 bases between. The germline V gene encodes CDR1 SEHNR and CDR2 FQNEAQ (reference sequence). The CDR3 runs to 11 residues. The CDR3 coding sequence is TGTGCCAGCAGCTTTGGGGACGAGCAGTACTTC. Translated, it gives CASSFGDEQYF.

This clonotype was seen a handful of times. V usage is TRBV10-3 and J usage is TRBJ2-2; no clear D gene. The ends were cut back, 3 bases at V and 1 base at J, with 9 bases in the middle. Germline CDR1 and CDR2: ENHRY and SYGVKD. The CDR3 is 15 amino acids. The CDR3 coding sequence is TGTGCCATCAGTGAAGACGCGCGGAACACCGGGGAGCTGTTTTTT. Encoded protein: CAISEDARNTGELFF.

The table lists this clonotype with a few counts. The chain is built from TRBV19 and TRBJ1-1; D is unresolved. This CDR3 region has 12 residues. Germline V gene lookup returns CDR1 LNHDA and CDR2 SQIVND (reference sequence). Trimming pared 1 base from V and 6 bases from J, leaving 6 bases between. Written as DNA, the CDR3 is TGTGCCAGTAGTATAGGTAAGGCTGAAGCTTTCTTT. Its protein product is CASSIGKAEAFF. The entire variable domain, with the rest obtained from reference TRBV19 and TRBJ1-1, is as follows: DGGITQSPKYLFRKEGQNVTLSCEQNLNHDAMYWYRQDPGQGLRLIYYSQIVNDFQKGDIAEGYSVSREKKESFPLTVTSAQKNPTAFYLCASSIGKAEAFFGQGTRLTVV.

In its sample, this clonotype was seen a few times. CDR3 amino acids: CATSTRGLETQYF. Here the CDR3 DNA reads TGTGCCACCAGTACGAGGGGGCTGGAGACCCAGTACTTC. The chain has TRBV24-1 and TRBJ2-5, with TRBD1 matching 7 bases. The germline V gene encodes CDR1 KGHDR and CDR2 SFDVKD. V was pared by 6 bases and J by 5 bases, with 5 bases of the junction left unmatched. The CDR3 loop spans 13 amino acids.

This clonotype was observed at least ten times. The chain joins TRBV6-5 to TRBJ2-2; TRBD1 might be the D (6 bases). CDR3 size: 16 residues. Trimming took 0 bases from V and 6 from J, leaving 14 bases between them. Germline CDR1 reads MNHEY; CDR2 reads SVGAGI. The CDR3 is CASSYSQGTLSGELFF. The CDR3 nucleotides read TGTGCCAGCAGTTACTCACAGGGTACCCTATCCGGGGAGCTGTTTTTT.

The rearrangement uses TRBV7-6 and TRBJ1-1; the match to TRBD1 covers 7 bases. V gave up 2 bases and J gave up 0 bases; unmatched junction bases: 12. The CDR3 has 18 amino acids. The germline V gene has CDR1 SGHVS and CDR2 FNYEAQ. CDR3 DNA sequence: TGTGCCAGCAGCTTACGGGGCTCACCGGGACAGATGAACACTGAAGCTTTCTTT. It yields the protein CASSLRGSPGQMNTEAFF.

The chain couples TRBV7-3 to TRBJ1-1, with D unclear. Germline CDR1 SGHTA, CDR2 FQGTGA. This CDR3 is 15 amino acids long. Trimming took off 5 bases at V and 8 bases at J, with 21 bases between the two ends. CDR3 sequence (DNA): TGTGCCAGCAGCCCACAAGGTTTGGAGGAAGGGGAAGCTTTCTTT. Its protein is CASSPQGLEEGEAFF.

This clonotype was observed a handful of times. This chain connects TRBV12-5 to TRBJ1-6; D remains ambiguous. The CDR3 loop spans 14 amino acids. Trimming took 7 bases from V and 0 from J, leaving 7 bases between them. The V gene's germline CDR1 is LGHNT and CDR2 FRNRAP. CDR3 in DNA: TGTGCTAGTGCTCTGGGCTCCTATAATTCACCCCTCCACTTT. Translating gives CASALGSYNSPLHF.

This clonotype was detected many times. The chain recombines TRBV7-9 with TRBJ2-5, with no clear D. Germline CDR1 and CDR2: SEHNR and FQNEAQ (reference sequence). This CDR3 spans 14 amino acids. V dropped 10 bases and J dropped 1 base, with 16 bases sitting between them. The CDR3, as DNA: TGTGCCAACACACAGCTTCTTGGCCAAGAGACCCAGTACTTC. Amino acids: CANTQLLGQETQYF.

V and J are TRBV24-1 and TRBJ2-3, with 8 bases fitting TRBD1. This CDR3 comprises 14 residues. Germline V gene sequence: CDR1 KGHDR, CDR2 SFDVKD. After removal of 7 bases from V and 4 bases from J, the junction contained 6 bases not matched to a gene. The CDR3 bases are TGTGCCACCAGCTCTGGACAGGGCTCAGATACGCAGTATTTT. Amino acid sequence: CATSSGQGSDTQYF.

This clonotype has only a few counts. The chain joins TRBV12-3 or TRBV12-4 to TRBJ2-3; no firm D call. The CDR3 spans 14 residues. Trimming took off 2 bases at V and 2 bases at J, with 8 bases between the two ends. CDR3 nucleotide sequence: TGTGCCAGCAGTTTAAAGCTCGCCACAGATACGCAGTATTTT. This codes for CASSLKLATDTQYF.

This clonotype was seen only a few times. This chain joins TRBV6-5 and TRBJ1-3, with D possibly TRBD1 on 6 matching bases. The CDR3 sequence is 15 residues long. V was trimmed by 5 bases and J by 2 bases, leaving 13 bases between them. The germline gives CDR1 MNHEY, CDR2 SVGAGI. In nucleotides, the CDR3 is TGTGCCAGCAGTAAAACCAAGGGGGCTGGAAACACCATATATTTT. Its protein product is CASSKTKGAGNTIYF.

The V call is TRBV6-5, the J call TRBJ2-1; 7 bases match TRBD1. The CDR3 is 13 residues long. Germline CDR1 and CDR2: MNHEY and SVGAGI. Trimming removed 2 bases from V and 8 bases from J; junction bases left unmatched: 3. CDR3 bases: TGTGCCAGCAGTTACGTAGGGGGCGATGAGCAGTTCTTC. Its translation is CASSYVGGDEQFF.

There are a few counts of this clonotype. The J gene is TRBJ2-7, the V gene TRBV9; D gene ambiguous. CDR3 length: 14 residues. Germline V gene lookup returns CDR1 SGDLS and CDR2 YYNGEE. Trimming left V 2 bases short and J 0 bases short, with 9 bases between. Here the CDR3 reads CASSVFGDSYEQYF. As DNA, the CDR3 is TGTGCCAGCAGCGTCTTCGGCGACTCCTACGAGCAGTACTTC. The full variable domain, completed using reference TRBV9 and TRBJ2-7, is DSGVTQTPKHLITATGQRVTLRCSPRSGDLSVYWYQQSLDQGLQFLIQYYNGEERAKGNILERFSAQQFPDLHSELNLSSLELGDSALYFCASSVFGDSYEQYFGPGTRLTVT.

Here the CDR3 reads CASSLVWGGETYEQYF. The CDR3 nucleotides read TGCGCCAGCAGCTTGGTTTGGGGGGGAGAAACCTACGAGCAGTACTTC. The gene calls are TRBV5-1 and TRBJ2-7, with 7 positions matching TRBD2. Germline CDR1 and CDR2: SGHRS and YFSETQ. The CDR3 is made up of 16 amino acids. The V and J ends lost 0 bases and 2 bases, in that order; junction bases with no gene match: 8.

The chain joins TRBV9 to TRBJ2-1, with 7 bases matching TRBD1. This CDR3 is 13 amino acids long. The trim removed 5 bases at V and 4 bases at J, leaving 3 bases unmatched. Germline-derived CDR1 and CDR2 are SGDLS and YYNGEE. The CDR3 here is CASSVGQYNEQFF. The CDR3 DNA is TGTGCCAGCAGTGTGGGACAGTACAATGAGCAGTTCTTC.

This clonotype was detected only a few times. The chain carries TRBV27 and TRBJ1-5; 7 bases are shared with TRBD1. The CDR3 runs 15 residues. CDR1 and CDR2 (germline): MNHEY, SMNVEV (reference sequence). Trimming removed 5 bases from V and 4 bases from J; junction bases left unmatched: 8. CDR3 coding DNA: TGTGCCAGCAGTACAGGGGCCGGCTCGAATCAGCCCCAGCATTTT. This translates into CASSTGAGSNQPQHF.

The CDR3 loop reads CASSIGIRNELFF. The CDR3 DNA reads as TGTGCCAGTAGTATCGGGATCCGCAACGAGCTGTTTTTT. The rearrangement joins TRBV19 to TRBJ2-2; perhaps TRBD2 as D (5 bases). Germline assignment: CDR1 LNHDA and CDR2 SQIVND (reference sequence). The CDR3 has 13 amino acids. The V gene lost 3 bases and the J gene lost 11 bases, with 13 bases spanning the gap.

This clonotype was recorded at least ten times. V gene TRBV7-8 combines with J gene TRBJ1-1, with a possible D match to TRBD1 (5 bases). V was clipped by 3 bases and J by 0 bases, with 11 bases between them. Per the germline V gene, CDR1 is SGHVS and CDR2 is FQNEAQ. The CDR3 runs to 15 residues. The CDR3 spells CASSFYDSLNTEAFF. The CDR3 DNA reads TGTGCCAGCAGCTTCTACGACAGTTTGAACACTGAAGCTTTCTTT.

This clonotype was counted only a few times. This sequence joins TRBV4-1 and TRBJ1-1; D is possibly TRBD1 (6 bases). Germline V lookup: CDR1 MGHRA, CDR2 YSYEKL. The ends were cut back, 0 bases at V and 6 bases at J, with 11 bases in the middle. This CDR3 has 14 residues. CDR3 nucleotide sequence: TGCGCCAGCAGCCAAGATGAACAGGGCCCTGAAGCTTTCTTT. Translating it yields CASSQDEQGPEAFF.

This chain connects TRBV2 to TRBJ2-2; the D gene could be TRBD1 or TRBD2 (5 bases each). Germline CDR1 is SNHLY and CDR2 is FYNNEI. V was shortened by 5 bases and J by 0 bases, with 13 bases between the two germline ends. The CDR3 totals 16 residues. The CDR3 loop is CASSTPGTANTGELFF. The DNA for the CDR3 is TGTGCCAGCAGTACACCCGGGACGGCGAACACCGGGGAGCTGTTTTTT.

In this sample, this clonotype turned up a few times. The chain carries TRBV4-3 and TRBJ2-7; D might be TRBD1 (6 bases). CDR3 length: 15 amino acids. Trimming took 0 bases from V and 3 from J, leaving 12 bases between them. CDR1 is LGHNA and CDR2 is YSLEER in the germline V gene. The DNA for the CDR3 is TGCGCCAGCAGCCAAGATCTAGGGGGTCTCTACGAGCAGTACGTC. It is translated as CASSQDLGGLYEQYV.

This chain uses TRBV28 with TRBJ2-1, with TRBD2 matching over 9 bases. Trimming took 5 bases from V and 8 from J; bases not matched to a gene: 16. This CDR3 has 17 residues. The germline V gene encodes CDR1 MDHEN and CDR2 SYDVKM. The CDR3 region is CASSSPGLAGSFHEQFF. The CDR3 nucleotides read TGTGCCAGCAGTAGCCCGGGACTAGCCGGGAGCTTCCATGAGCAGTTCTTC.